The clone carrying this TCR beta chain was observed a few times. This CDR3 has 15 residues. Trimming removed 6 bases at V and 2 bases at J, with 17 bases between. Germline-derived CDR1 and CDR2 are ENHRY and SYGVKD. This record comes from a study of cytomegalovirus exposure and HLA in healthy donors. Turning to the study itself: Among the 300 to 500 donors who were genotyped, 81% fell in the genetic ancestry cluster that is associated with self-reported Caucasian donors.

A multiplex PCR was run with 60 Vbeta primers and 13 Jbeta primers. The repertoire was sequenced with immunoSEQ multiplex PCR; TCRdb's copy has only in-frame clones and lacks some. The data contain about 220,000 clones, just over 75% of them singletons. The source of this sequence is a man aged 18 to 35 in good health and CMV-seronegative. Source material: PBMCs. The genes are TRBV10-3 and TRBJ2-7; TRBD2 might be the D (6 bases). The CDR3 spells CAISHARLDPYEQYF. Here the CDR3 DNA reads TGTGCCATCAGCCACGCCAGACTAGATCCCTACGAGCAGTACTTC.